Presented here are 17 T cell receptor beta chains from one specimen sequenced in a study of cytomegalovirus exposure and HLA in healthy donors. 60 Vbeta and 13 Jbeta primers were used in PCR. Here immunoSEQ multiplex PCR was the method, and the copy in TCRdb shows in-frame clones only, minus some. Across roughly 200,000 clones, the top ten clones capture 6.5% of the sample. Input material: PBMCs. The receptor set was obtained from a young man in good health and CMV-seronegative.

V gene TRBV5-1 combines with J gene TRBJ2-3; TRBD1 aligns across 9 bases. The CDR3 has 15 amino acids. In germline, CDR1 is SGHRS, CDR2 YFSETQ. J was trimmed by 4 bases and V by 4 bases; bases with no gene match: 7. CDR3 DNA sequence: TGCGCCAGCAGCCAGCGGGACAGGGAGCCAGATACGCAGTATTTT. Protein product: CASSQRDREPDTQYF.

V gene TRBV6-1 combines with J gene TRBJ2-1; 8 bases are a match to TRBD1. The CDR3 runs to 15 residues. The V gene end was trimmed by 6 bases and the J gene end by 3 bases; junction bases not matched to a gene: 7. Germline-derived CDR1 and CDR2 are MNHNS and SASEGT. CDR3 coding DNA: TGTGCCAGCAGCCCAGGGGGGACAGGCTACAATGAGCAGTTCTTC. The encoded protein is CASSPGGTGYNEQFF.

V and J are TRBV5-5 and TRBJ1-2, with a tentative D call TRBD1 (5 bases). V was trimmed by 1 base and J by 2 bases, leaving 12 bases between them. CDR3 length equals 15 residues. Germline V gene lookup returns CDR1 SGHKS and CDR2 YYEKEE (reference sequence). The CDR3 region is CASSLSPGMNYGYTF. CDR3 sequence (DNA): TGTGCCAGCAGCTTGTCGCCAGGGATGAACTATGGCTACACCTTC.

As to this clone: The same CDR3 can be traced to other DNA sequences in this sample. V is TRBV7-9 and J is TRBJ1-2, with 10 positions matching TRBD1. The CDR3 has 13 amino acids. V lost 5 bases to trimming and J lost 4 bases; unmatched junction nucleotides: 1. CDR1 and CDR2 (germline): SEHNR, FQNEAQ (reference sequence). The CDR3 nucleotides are TGTGCCAGCAGCCGGACAGGGGGCTATGGCTACACCTTC. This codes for CASSRTGGYGYTF.

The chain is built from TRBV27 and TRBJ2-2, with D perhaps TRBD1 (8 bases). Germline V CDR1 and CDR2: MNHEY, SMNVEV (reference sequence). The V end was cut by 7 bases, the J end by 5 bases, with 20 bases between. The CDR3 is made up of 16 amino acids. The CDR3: CASTLRNRGGTGELFF. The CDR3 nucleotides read TGTGCCAGCACCCTTAGGAACAGGGGGGGGACCGGGGAGCTGTTTTTT.

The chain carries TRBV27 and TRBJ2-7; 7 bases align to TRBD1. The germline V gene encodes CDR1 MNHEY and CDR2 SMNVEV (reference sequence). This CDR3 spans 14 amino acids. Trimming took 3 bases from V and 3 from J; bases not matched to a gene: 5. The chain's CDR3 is CASSFSQGLYEQYF. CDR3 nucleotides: TGTGCCAGCAGTTTTTCACAGGGGCTCTACGAGCAGTACTTC.

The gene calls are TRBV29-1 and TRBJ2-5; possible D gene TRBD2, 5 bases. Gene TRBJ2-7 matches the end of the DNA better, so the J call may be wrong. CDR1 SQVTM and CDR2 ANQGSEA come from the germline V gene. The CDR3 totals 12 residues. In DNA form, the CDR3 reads TGCAGCGTTGGGGCGGGCGGGTACGAGCAGTACTTC. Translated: CSVGAGGYEQYF.

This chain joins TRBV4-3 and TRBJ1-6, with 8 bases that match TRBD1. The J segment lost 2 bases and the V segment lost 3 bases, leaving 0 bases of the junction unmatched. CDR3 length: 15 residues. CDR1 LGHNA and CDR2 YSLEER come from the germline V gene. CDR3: CASSQGQAYNSPLHF. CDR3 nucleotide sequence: TGCGCCAGCAGCCAGGGACAGGCCTATAATTCACCCCTCCACTTT.

CDR3 protein: CASSVRQGFNEQFF. The CDR3 DNA is TGTGCCAGCAGCGTACGACAGGGGTTCAATGAGCAGTTCTTC. The J gene is TRBJ2-1, the V gene TRBV13; TRBD1 matches 8 bases. Germline loops: CDR1 PRHDT, CDR2 FYEKMQ (reference sequence). This CDR3 is 14 amino acids long. V lost 5 bases and J lost 6; bases outside the gene matches: 6. Supplemented by reference TRBV13 and TRBJ2-1, the full variable domain reads AAGVIQSPRHLIKEKRETATLKCYPIPRHDTVYWYQQGPGQDPQFLISFYEKMQSDKGSIPDRFSAQQFSDYHSELNMSSLELGDSALYFCASSVRQGFNEQFFGPGTRLTVL.

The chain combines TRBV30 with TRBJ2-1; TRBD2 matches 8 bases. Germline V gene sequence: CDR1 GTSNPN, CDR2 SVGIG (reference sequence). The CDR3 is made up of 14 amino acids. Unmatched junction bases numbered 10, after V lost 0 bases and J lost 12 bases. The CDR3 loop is CAWSVTPTSGGQFF. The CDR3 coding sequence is TGTGCCTGGAGTGTAACCCCCACTAGCGGTGGGCAGTTCTTC.

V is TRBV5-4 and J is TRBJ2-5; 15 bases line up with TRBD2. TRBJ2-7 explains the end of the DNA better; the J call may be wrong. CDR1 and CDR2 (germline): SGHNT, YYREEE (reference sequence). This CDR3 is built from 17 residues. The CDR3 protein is CASSPPGLAGGSVEQYF. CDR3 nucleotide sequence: TGTGCCAGCAGCCCACCGGGACTAGCGGGAGGCTCTGTCGAGCAGTACTTC.

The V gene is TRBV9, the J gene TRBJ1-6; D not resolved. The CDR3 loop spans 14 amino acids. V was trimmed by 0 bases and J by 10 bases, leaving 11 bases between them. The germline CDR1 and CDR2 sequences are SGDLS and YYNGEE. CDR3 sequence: CASSVGGGLSPLHF. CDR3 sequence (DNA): TGTGCCAGCAGCGTAGGAGGAGGGCTCTCACCCCTCCACTTT.

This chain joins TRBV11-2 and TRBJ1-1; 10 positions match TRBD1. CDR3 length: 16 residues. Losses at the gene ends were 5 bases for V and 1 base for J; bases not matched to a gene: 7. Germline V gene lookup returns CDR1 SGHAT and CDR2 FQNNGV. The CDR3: CASSPLWTGGNTEAFF. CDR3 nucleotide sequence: TGTGCCAGCAGCCCGCTCTGGACAGGGGGGAACACTGAAGCTTTCTTT.

The DNA for the CDR3 is TGCGCCAGCAGCTGGGACAGGGGCGGTGAAAAACTGTTTTTT. It translates to CASSWDRGGEKLFF. This sequence joins TRBV5-1 and TRBJ1-4; 10 nucleotides align to TRBD1. The ends lost 3 bases at V and 7 bases at J; junction bases unmatched: 3. Per germline, CDR1 SGHRS and CDR2 YFSETQ. The CDR3 contains 14 residues. The full variable domain, its missing parts supplied by reference TRBV5-1 and TRBJ1-4, is KAGVTQTPRYLIKTRGQQVTLSCSPISGHRSVSWYQQTPGQGLQFLFEYFSETQRNKGNFPGRFSGRQFSNSRSEMNVSTLELGDSALYLCASSWDRGGEKLFFGSGTQLSVL.

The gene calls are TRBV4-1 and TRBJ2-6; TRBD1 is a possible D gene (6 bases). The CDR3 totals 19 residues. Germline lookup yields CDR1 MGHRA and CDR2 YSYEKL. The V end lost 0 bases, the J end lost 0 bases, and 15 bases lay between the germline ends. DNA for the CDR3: TGCGCCAGCAGCCAAGATTGGGCAGGGGCCTACTCTGGGGCCAACGTCCTGACTTTC. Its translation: CASSQDWAGAYSGANVLTF.

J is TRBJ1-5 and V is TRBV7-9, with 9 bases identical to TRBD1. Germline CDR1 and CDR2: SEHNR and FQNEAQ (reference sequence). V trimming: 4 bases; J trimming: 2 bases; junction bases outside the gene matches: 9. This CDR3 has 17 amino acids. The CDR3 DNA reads TGTGCCAGCAGCTCGTCGGGACAGGGCAGTGGCAATCAGCCCCAGCATTTT. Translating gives CASSSSGQGSGNQPQHF.

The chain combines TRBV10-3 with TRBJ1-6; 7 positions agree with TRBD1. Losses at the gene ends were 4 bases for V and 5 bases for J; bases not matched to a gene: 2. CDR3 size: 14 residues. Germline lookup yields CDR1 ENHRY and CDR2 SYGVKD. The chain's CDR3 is CAISGGTDNSPLHF. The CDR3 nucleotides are TGTGCCATCAGTGGGGGGACAGATAATTCACCCCTCCACTTT.